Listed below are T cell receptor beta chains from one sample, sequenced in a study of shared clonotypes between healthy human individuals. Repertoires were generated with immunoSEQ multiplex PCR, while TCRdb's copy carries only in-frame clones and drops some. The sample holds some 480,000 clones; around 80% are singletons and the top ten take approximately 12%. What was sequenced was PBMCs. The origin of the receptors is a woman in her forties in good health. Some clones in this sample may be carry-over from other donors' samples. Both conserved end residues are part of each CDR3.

cdr3_aa: CASSTPENSPLHF; v_call: TRBV5-6; j_call: TRBJ1-6
cdr3_aa: CASSLTGPQETQYF; v_call: TRBV5-1; j_call: TRBJ2-5
cdr3_aa: CASSPYGAYSDIQYF; v_call: TRBV5-5; j_call: TRBJ2-4
cdr3_aa: CSVSERGQGNF; v_call: TRBV29-1; j_call: TRBJ2-7
cdr3_aa: CASRLGRGPYGYTF; v_call: TRBV5-6; j_call: TRBJ1-2
cdr3_aa: CASSDSAGPNYEQYF; v_call: TRBV6-4; j_call: TRBJ2-7
cdr3_aa: CASSLLGAYEQYF; v_call: TRBV5-1; j_call: TRBJ2-7
cdr3_aa: CASSGTNYGYTF; v_call: TRBV25-1; j_call: TRBJ1-2
cdr3_aa: CAWIGTGGEETQYF; v_call: TRBV30; j_call: TRBJ2-5
cdr3_aa: CASREQFF; v_call: TRBV10-1; j_call: TRBJ2-1
cdr3_aa: CASSLAGANVLTF; v_call: TRBV27; j_call: TRBJ2-6
cdr3_aa: CASSARQLEGAETQYF; v_call: TRBV28; j_call: TRBJ2-5
cdr3_aa: CASSQEVARFEQFF; v_call: TRBV4-3; j_call: TRBJ2-1
cdr3_aa: CASSFRGFNTQYF; v_call: TRBV5-5; j_call: TRBJ2-3
cdr3_aa: CASSRTSGNNEQFF; v_call: TRBV18; j_call: TRBJ2-1
cdr3_aa: CASSPGTVNTEAFF; v_call: TRBV18; j_call: TRBJ1-1
cdr3_aa: CASRESGTDEQFF; v_call: TRBV6-1; j_call: TRBJ2-1
cdr3_aa: CASSHGTSGSTDTQYF; v_call: TRBV7-7; j_call: TRBJ2-3
cdr3_aa: CASSLTGGAYTGELFF; v_call: TRBV5-5; j_call: TRBJ2-2
cdr3_aa: CASRTGGTNTEAFF; v_call: TRBV28; j_call: TRBJ1-1
cdr3_aa: CASTPGQADGYTF; v_call: TRBV7-2; j_call: TRBJ1-2
cdr3_aa: CASSPSGELRHWEQFF; v_call: TRBV5-1; j_call: TRBJ2-1
cdr3_aa: CASSKGRGTSEYNEQFF; v_call: TRBV21-1; j_call: TRBJ2-1
cdr3_aa: CASSLPGGNEQYF; v_call: TRBV28; j_call: TRBJ2-7
cdr3_aa: CASNSRGNQPQHF; v_call: TRBV28; j_call: TRBJ1-5
cdr3_aa: CASSFTQGYQETQYF; v_call: TRBV28; j_call: TRBJ2-5
cdr3_aa: CAISQHGENNEKLFF; v_call: TRBV10-3; j_call: TRBJ1-4
cdr3_aa: CASSPGQYARYTF; v_call: TRBV5-6; j_call: TRBJ1-2
cdr3_aa: CASSHRGQYNYGYTF; v_call: TRBV4-1; j_call: TRBJ1-2
cdr3_aa: CASSFRQGDEKLFF; v_call: TRBV28; j_call: TRBJ1-4
cdr3_aa: CASSYNLEQYF; v_call: TRBV6-5; j_call: TRBJ2-7
cdr3_aa: CASSMGDFNEQFF; v_call: TRBV19; j_call: TRBJ2-1
cdr3_aa: CASSSQSGSTDTQYF; v_call: TRBV5-1; j_call: TRBJ2-3
cdr3_aa: CASSLSALATSTDTQYF; v_call: TRBV7-2; j_call: TRBJ2-3
cdr3_aa: CASSVRGNEQYF; v_call: TRBV5-1; j_call: TRBJ2-7
cdr3_aa: CASSFTGYGGYTF; v_call: TRBV28; j_call: TRBJ1-2
cdr3_aa: CASSSPTPFGREGETQYF; v_call: TRBV5-6; j_call: TRBJ2-5
cdr3_aa: CASSGGGPAQFF; v_call: TRBV7-3; j_call: TRBJ2-1
cdr3_aa: CASSLRQSSTDTQYF; v_call: TRBV6-5; j_call: TRBJ2-3
cdr3_aa: CASSFSVGYGYTF; v_call: TRBV27; j_call: TRBJ1-2
cdr3_aa: CASSQAASGSRGSYEQYF; v_call: TRBV4-2; j_call: TRBJ2-7
cdr3_aa: CASSFTSGAPRDTQYF; v_call: TRBV5-4; j_call: TRBJ2-3
cdr3_aa: CASSLGARTAEKLFF; v_call: TRBV5-1; j_call: TRBJ1-4
cdr3_aa: CASSSQREWDEQFF; v_call: TRBV7-9; j_call: TRBJ2-1
cdr3_aa: CAWSVRQGDQPQHF; v_call: TRBV30; j_call: TRBJ1-5
cdr3_aa: CASSLGQGAYEQYF; v_call: TRBV11-3; j_call: TRBJ2-7
cdr3_aa: CASSPTGPETQYF; v_call: TRBV2; j_call: TRBJ2-5
cdr3_aa: CASSLVSAETQYF; v_call: TRBV5-4; j_call: TRBJ2-5
cdr3_aa: CASSVGSRGGRTADTQYF; v_call: TRBV9; j_call: TRBJ2-3
cdr3_aa: CASSRWERDQETQYF; v_call: TRBV2; j_call: TRBJ2-5
cdr3_aa: CAWPAPGNNQPQHF; v_call: TRBV30; j_call: TRBJ1-5
cdr3_aa: CASSLRIFNNEQFF; v_call: TRBV7-8; j_call: TRBJ2-1